The 19 T cell receptor beta chains below all came from one sample that was sequenced in a study of PD-L1 blockade in urothelial cancer. Libraries were prepared by immunoSEQ multiplex PCR; TCRdb keeps only in-frame clonotypes and omits some of them. The sample has 45,000 to 60,000 clones; about 81% are singletons. Regarding time point: pretreatment peripheral blood. Sequenced material: PBMCs, taken around atezolizumab (anti-PD-L1) treatment. The receptor source for this set is a man aged 50-59 years with urothelial cancer.

The V call is TRBV11-3, the J call TRBJ2-7; 13 nucleotides agree with TRBD2. V was clipped by 5 bases and J by 0 bases; unmatched bases: 10. From germline, CDR1 is SGHNT and CDR2 YENEEA. CDR3 size: 18 residues. CDR3 residues: CASSPGTSGILSSYEQYV. The CDR3 region has the DNA TGTGCCAGCAGCCCCGGGACTAGCGGGATATTGAGCTCCTACGAGCAGTACGTC.

The chain has TRBV7-6 and TRBJ1-2; TRBD1 matches at 7 bases. Trimming at V came to 5 bases and at J to 2 bases, leaving 20 bases not matched to a gene. The CDR3 contains 19 residues. Germline CDR1 SGHVS, CDR2 FNYEAQ. The CDR3 loop is CASSPQGGRRSELNYGYTF. In DNA form, the CDR3 reads TGTGCCAGCAGCCCCCAGGGGGGAAGGCGATCCGAACTGAACTATGGCTACACCTTC.

This CDR3 reads CASRRTGGSYEQYF. The CDR3 coding sequence is TGTGCCAGTAGACGGACAGGAGGCTCCTACGAGCAGTACTTC. The chain joins TRBV19 to TRBJ2-7; 7 bases match TRBD1. Germline trimming cut 6 bases from V and 0 bases from J; bases unmatched to any gene: 5. The CDR3 has 14 residues. CDR1 and CDR2 from the germline V gene are LNHDA and SQIVND (reference sequence). The full variable domain, in which reference TRBV19 and TRBJ2-7 provide the parts outside the CDR3, is DGGITQSPKYLFRKEGQNVTLSCEQNLNHDAMYWYRQDPGQGLRLIYYSQIVNDFQKGDIAEGYSVSREKKESFPLTVTSAQKNPTAFYLCASRRTGGSYEQYFGPGTRLTVT.

J is TRBJ1-1 and V is TRBV6-6, with TRBD1 as a possible D gene (5 bases). This CDR3 comprises 12 residues. CDR1 and CDR2 (germline): MNHNY, SVGAGI (reference sequence). V lost 6 bases and J lost 1, with 6 bases in between. CDR3: CASSTGNTEAFF. CDR3 coding DNA: TGTGCCAGCAGCACAGGGAACACTGAAGCTTTCTTT.

The V call is TRBV4-1, the J call TRBJ1-1; TRBD1 might be the D (5 bases). Germline V CDR1 and CDR2: MGHRA, YSYEKL. Trimming cost V 2 bases and J 3 bases, with 10 bases left between them. This CDR3 comprises 14 residues. CDR3 in DNA: TGCGCCAGCAGCCAATTCCGGGACTACACTGAAGCTTTCTTT. It is translated as CASSQFRDYTEAFF.

This clone was counted between two and nine times. This chain connects TRBV2 to TRBJ2-1, with 8 bases identical to TRBD2. The V segment lost 3 bases and the J segment 3 bases; nucleotides outside the gene matches: 4. Germline lookup yields CDR1 SNHLY and CDR2 FYNNEI. The CDR3 contains 15 residues. The chain's CDR3 is CASSDAGGHYNEQFF. The CDR3 DNA is TGTGCCAGCAGTGACGCGGGGGGCCACTACAATGAGCAGTTCTTC.

This chain joins TRBV18 and TRBJ2-7; no definite D call. The CDR3 spans 12 residues. CDR1 is KGHSH and CDR2 is LQKENI in the germline V gene. Trimming took 6 bases from V and 0 from J, leaving 6 bases between them. CDR3 residues: CASSPSSYEQYF. CDR3 bases: TGTGCCAGCTCCCCTAGCTCCTACGAGCAGTACTTC.

A single count supports this clone. The chain joins TRBV9 to TRBJ1-1; D ambiguous. Trimming stripped 0 bases from V and 1 base from J, with 7 bases between. Germline CDR1 and CDR2: SGDLS and YYNGEE. The CDR3 totals 14 residues. CDR3 loop: CASSVDGGNTEAFF. The CDR3 DNA is TGTGCCAGCAGCGTAGACGGCGGGAACACTGAAGCTTTCTTT.

The chain employs TRBV2 and TRBJ1-4, with 7 positions matching TRBD1. V was pared by 6 bases and J by 10 bases, with 11 bases of the junction left unmatched. The CDR3 consists of 14 residues. Germline CDR1 is SNHLY and CDR2 is FYNNEI. The CDR3 DNA sequence: TGTGCCAGCAGGGATACAGGGGTTGGGGGAAAACTGTTTTTT. Translation gives CASRDTGVGGKLFF.

The rearrangement joins TRBV10-1 to TRBJ1-1, with 8 bases aligning to TRBD1. The CDR3 sequence is 14 residues long. From germline, CDR1 is WNHNN and CDR2 SYGVQD (reference sequence). Trimming took 5 bases from V and 1 from J; bases not matched to a gene: 3. The CDR3 region is CASSLGQANTEAFF. The CDR3, as DNA: TGCGCCAGCAGTTTGGGACAGGCGAACACTGAAGCTTTCTTT.

This sequence joins TRBV25-1 and TRBJ2-2; D is unresolved. CDR3 length: 13 residues. Germline CDR1 MGHDK, CDR2 SYGVNS. The V end was cut by 5 bases, the J end by 2 bases, with 6 bases between. CDR3 sequence: CASSPGNTGELFF. The CDR3 nucleotides are TGTGCCAGCAGTCCAGGAAACACCGGGGAGCTGTTTTTT.

The J gene is TRBJ1-2, the V gene TRBV2, with D uncertain. The CDR3 spans 15 residues. The V gene's germline CDR1 is SNHLY and CDR2 FYNNEI. Trimming pared 9 bases from V and 3 bases from J, leaving 20 bases between. The CDR3 sequence: CASTERGLAHYGYTF. As DNA, the CDR3 is TGTGCCAGTACCGAAAGAGGCCTGGCCCACTATGGCTACACCTTC.

V gene TRBV11-1 combines with J gene TRBJ2-7; 7 bases line up with TRBD2. The CDR3 totals 12 residues. The germline gives CDR1 SGHAT, CDR2 FQDESV (reference sequence). The CDR3 sequence: CASSNSRGTTFV. CDR3 in DNA: TGTGCCAGCAGCAACTCACGGGGGACTACCTTCGTC.

The chain is built from TRBV15 and TRBJ1-2; TRBD1 might be the D (5 bases). There are 14 residues in the CDR3. The germline gives CDR1 LNHNV, CDR2 YYDKDF (reference sequence). V gave up 9 bases and J gave up 0 bases, with 14 bases separating them. DNA of the CDR3: TGTGCCACGTCAGGGATCGCGGCTAACTATGGCTACACCTTC. This gives the protein CATSGIAANYGYTF.

The chain combines TRBV6-1 with TRBJ2-5; D perhaps matches TRBD1 (6 bases). Germline V lookup: CDR1 MNHNS, CDR2 SASEGT. The V and J ends lost 1 base and 5 bases respectively, with 11 bases between them. The CDR3 loop spans 14 amino acids. CDR3 nucleotide sequence: TGTGCCAGCAGTGAAGGGCATACAGGGGAGACCCAGTACTTC. Residues: CASSEGHTGETQYF.

The gene calls are TRBV2 and TRBJ1-5; 7 bases line up with TRBD1. The J segment lost 0 bases and the V segment lost 6 bases, leaving 11 bases of the junction unmatched. The V gene's germline CDR1 is SNHLY and CDR2 FYNNEI. There are 17 residues in the CDR3. In DNA form, the CDR3 reads TGTGCCAGCAGGGAGGGGGCCGGGGGATATAGCAATCAGCCCCAGCATTTT. As protein: CASREGAGGYSNQPQHF.

The table lists this clone with a few counts. The chain recombines TRBV7-2 with TRBJ2-1; 10 nucleotides agree with TRBD2. This CDR3 spans 16 amino acids. The J segment lost 0 bases and the V segment lost 7 bases, leaving 6 bases of the junction unmatched. Germline CDR1 SGHTA, CDR2 FQGNSA. CDR3 loop: CASTLAGAHSYNEQFF. CDR3 DNA: TGTGCCAGCACCCTAGCGGGAGCCCACTCCTACAATGAGCAGTTCTTC.

J is TRBJ2-7 and V is TRBV28; tentatively, D is TRBD2 (6 bases). This CDR3 contains 14 residues. V was clipped by 5 bases and J by 0 bases, with 11 bases between them. CDR1 is MDHEN and CDR2 is SYDVKM in the germline V gene. The CDR3 is CASSPLRGSYEQYV. As DNA, the CDR3 is TGTGCCAGCAGTCCTCTGCGGGGCTCCTACGAGCAGTACGTC.

This rearrangement joins TRBV19 to TRBJ2-4, with a possible D match to TRBD2 (5 bases). Germline V gives CDR1 LNHDA, CDR2 SQIVND (reference sequence). The CDR3 extends over 17 amino acids. Trimming stripped 6 bases from V and 0 bases from J, with 18 bases between. The CDR3 sequence is CASSFDGNFLAKNIQYF. The DNA of the CDR3 is TGTGCCAGTAGCTTTGACGGGAACTTTCTAGCCAAAAACATTCAGTACTTC.